These 24 T cell receptor beta chains originate from one sample sequenced in a study of patients and donors after allogeneic stem cell transplantation (dated by TCRdb to the early 2020s). The method was RT-PCR. The reads were generated on a NextSeq 550. TCRdb redid the processing of the public reads, applying fastp at Q25 and MiXCR, and retained in-frame beta chains. Each entry merges the rows of one CDR3 protein and shows their most common DNA and genes. This sample is represented by tens of thousands of distinct CDR3 sequences; roughly 38% of them were singletons. The ten largest clones capture less than 85% of the sample. Sequenced input: blood, either unsorted or a sorted T cell fraction (not recorded which). The receptor source for this set is a human donor who was either an allogeneic HSCT recipient or a stem cell or donor lymphocyte infusion donor (not recorded which). It is not recorded whose cells these are; they may come from a transplant donor.

This clonotype showed up just a few times. The rearrangement links TRBV2 to TRBJ2-7, with D possibly TRBD2 on 5 matching bases. The CDR3 sequence is 12 residues long. Trimming shortened V by 8 bases and J by 5 bases, and 13 bases separated the two germline ends. The germline gives CDR1 SNHLY, CDR2 FYNNEI. CDR3 coding DNA: TGTGCCAGCGGGGAGATCTTGGACGAGCAGTACTTC. It is translated as CASGEILDEQYF.

This clonotype was observed a handful of times. The V call is TRBV10-3, the J call TRBJ2-1, with D unclear. The V gene lost 0 bases and the J gene lost 8 bases, with 11 bases spanning the gap. Germline V lookup: CDR1 ENHRY, CDR2 SYGVKD. The CDR3 is 14 amino acids. The CDR3 is CAISESMEFYEQFF. Here the CDR3 DNA reads TGTGCCATCAGTGAGTCGATGGAGTTTTATGAGCAGTTCTTC.

This clonotype was seen ten or more times. The chain uses TRBV6-4 and TRBJ1-1; 7 bases fit TRBD1. This CDR3 is built from 15 residues. The germline V gene encodes CDR1 MRHNA and CDR2 SNTAGT. V shed 2 bases and J 3 bases; nucleotides not matched to a gene: 6. CDR3 bases: TGTGCCAGCAGTGACCAGCCAGGGGGGGACACTGAAGCTTTCTTT. The encoded protein is CASSDQPGGDTEAFF.

This clonotype has a handful of counts. The chain carries TRBV7-9 and TRBJ2-7, with D tentatively TRBD1 (6 bases). Between the trimmed V and J ends, which lost 3 bases and 0 bases, there was a span of 9 bases. Germline V gives CDR1 SEHNR, CDR2 FQNEAQ (reference sequence). CDR3 size: 14 residues. This CDR3 is CASSFQQGSYEQYV. The CDR3 DNA follows: TGTGCCAGCAGCTTTCAACAGGGCTCCTACGAGCAGTACGTC.

This clonotype was seen only a few times. The chain is built from TRBV20-1 and TRBJ2-1; the D gene is possibly TRBD2 (6 bases). The CDR3 sequence is 14 residues long. The germline V gene has CDR1 DFQATT and CDR2 SNEGSKA (reference sequence). Trimming removed 0 bases from V and 4 bases from J, with 10 bases in between. The CDR3 DNA sequence: TGCAGTGCTAGAGATGGGGGACTTTACAATGAGCAGTTCTTC. Its translation: CSARDGGLYNEQFF.

This clonotype was recorded a few times. The CDR3 nucleotides are TGTGCCAGCAGATTGACCCAGGGTTCTCGGAATCAGCCCCAGCATTTT. The encoded protein is CASRLTQGSRNQPQHF. This sequence joins TRBV7-2 and TRBJ1-5; perhaps TRBD1 as D (5 bases). Trimming removed 6 bases from V and 4 bases from J, with 19 bases in between. This CDR3 has 16 amino acids. CDR1 SGHTA and CDR2 FQGNSA come from the germline V gene.

This clonotype was detected only a few times. This chain links TRBV29-1 with TRBJ2-1; a weak D match, TRBD2 (6 bases). The CDR3 is made up of 14 amino acids. The germline V gene encodes CDR1 SQVTM and CDR2 ANQGSEA. Trimming shortened V by 4 bases and J by 5 bases, and 15 bases separated the two germline ends. CDR3 coding DNA: TGCAGCGTTGGTCGGCTAGCGAGAGACAATGAGCAGTTCTTC. It encodes CSVGRLARDNEQFF.

V gene TRBV6-6 combines with J gene TRBJ1-2; the D is unclear. Trimming removed 2 bases at V and 0 bases at J, with 4 bases between. This CDR3 region has 13 residues. The V gene's germline CDR1 is MNHNY and CDR2 SVGAGI (reference sequence). CDR3 residues: CASSYAANYGYTF. CDR3 in DNA: TGTGCCAGCAGTTACGCAGCTAACTATGGCTACACCTTC.

This clonotype was recorded a few times. This chain connects TRBV7-2 to TRBJ2-7; D might be TRBD1 (5 bases). This CDR3 comprises 15 residues. From germline, CDR1 is SGHTA and CDR2 FQGNSA. V lost 1 base and J lost 3, with 13 bases in between. The CDR3 DNA reads TGTGCCAGCAGCTTAGGATGGCAGGGCTACTACGAGCAGTACGTC. Residues: CASSLGWQGYYEQYV.

This clonotype has just a few counts. The J gene is TRBJ1-4, the V gene TRBV12-3 or TRBV12-4; D is uncertain. The V end lost 2 bases, the J end lost 10 bases, and 5 bases lay between the germline ends. The CDR3 loop spans 11 amino acids. This chain's CDR3 is CASSLSGKLFF. Here the CDR3 DNA reads TGTGCCAGCAGTTTATCAGGAAAACTGTTTTTT.

This clonotype has more than one count but fewer than ten. This chain connects TRBV3-1 to TRBJ1-1, with D hard to call. Between the trimmed V and J ends, which lost 0 bases and 4 bases, there was a span of 6 bases. CDR1 LGHDT and CDR2 YNNKEL come from the germline V gene (reference sequence). The CDR3 consists of 13 residues. The CDR3 reads CASSQDESTEAFF. The DNA for the CDR3 is TGTGCCAGCAGCCAAGATGAGAGCACTGAAGCTTTCTTT.

The chain is built from TRBV24-1 and TRBJ1-4; D is undetermined. Trimming took off 0 bases at V and 11 bases at J, with 6 bases between the two ends. Germline values: CDR1 KGHDR, CDR2 SFDVKD. The CDR3 contains 12 residues. The CDR3, as DNA: TGTGCCACCAGTGATTTGGACGGTAAACTGTTTTTT. Encoded protein: CATSDLDGKLFF.

Only one count was recorded for this clonotype. This chain joins TRBV12-3 or TRBV12-4 and TRBJ1-1; a weak D match, TRBD1 (5 bases). This CDR3 contains 14 residues. V lost 2 bases, J lost 6 bases, and 13 bases lay in between. CDR3 bases: TGTGCCAGCAGTTTATTTCAGGGAAGGTCTGAAGCTTTCTTT. Residues: CASSLFQGRSEAFF.

The chain employs TRBV24-1 and TRBJ1-1, with D possibly being TRBD1 (6 bases). The V and J ends lost 3 bases and 1 base respectively, with 11 bases between them. Germline-derived CDR1 and CDR2 are KGHDR and SFDVKD. The CDR3 length is 15 residues. The CDR3 bases are TGTGCCACCAGTGATCCCCTGACAGGGAACACTGAAGCTTTCTTT. It codes for CATSDPLTGNTEAFF.

The genes are TRBV7-8 and TRBJ2-1, with unresolved D. V was cut by 0 bases and J by 4 bases, with 7 bases left in between. The CDR3 loop spans 14 amino acids. Germline V gene data show CDR1 as SGHVS and CDR2 as FQNEAQ. CDR3 sequence reads: CASSLATQYNEQFF. The CDR3 DNA sequence: TGTGCCAGCAGCTTAGCGACACAGTACAATGAGCAGTTCTTC.

This clonotype was detected a few times. The chain carries TRBV20-1 and TRBJ1-5, with 8 bases matching TRBD1. CDR1 and CDR2 from the germline V gene are DFQATT and SNEGSKA (reference sequence). This CDR3 comprises 16 residues. V was pared by 0 bases and J by 7 bases, with 11 bases of the junction left unmatched. Here the CDR3 DNA reads TGCAGTGCTAGAGATTCCCGGACAGGGTCATGGCAGCCCCAGCATTTT. This sequence encodes CSARDSRTGSWQPQHF.

The chain uses TRBV7-2 and TRBJ2-2; unclear D gene. Germline CDR1 SGHTA, CDR2 FQGNSA. The CDR3 sequence is 13 residues long. Between the trimmed V and J ends, which lost 5 bases and 8 bases, there was a span of 12 bases. The CDR3 DNA reads as TGTGCCAGCAGCCCCCCCTTCGGGGGGGAGCTGTTTTTT. Residues: CASSPPFGGELFF. Together with reference TRBV7-2 and TRBJ2-2, the CDR3 gives the full variable domain: GAGVSQSPSNKVTEKGKDVELRCDPISGHTALYWYRQSLGQGLEFLIYFQGNSAPDKSGLPSDRFSAERTGGSVSTLTIQRTQQEDSAVYLCASSPPFGGELFFGEGSRLTVL.

This sequence joins TRBV12-3 or TRBV12-4 and TRBJ2-3, with 9 bases fitting TRBD2. This CDR3 contains 14 residues. Trimming at V came to 6 bases and at J to 5 bases, leaving 6 bases not matched to a gene. The CDR3 DNA is TGTGCCAGCAGCCCTGGACTAGCGATAGATACGCAGTATTTT. It translates to CASSPGLAIDTQYF.

The rearrangement links TRBV10-3 to TRBJ2-5, with a tentative D call TRBD1 (6 bases). Trimming removed 4 bases at V and 5 bases at J, with 14 bases between. The CDR3 spans 14 residues. Germline CDR1 and CDR2: ENHRY and SYGVKD. The CDR3 DNA follows: TGTGCCATCAGTGTCCATACAGGGAAGGAGACCCAGTACTTC. Translated: CAISVHTGKETQYF.

CDR3 amino acids: CSAYTVSGETQYF. CDR3 coding DNA: TGCAGTGCTTATACCGTGTCGGGAGAGACCCAGTACTTC. The chain recombines TRBV20-1 with TRBJ2-5; no clear D. Trimming shortened V by 5 bases and J by 4 bases, and 14 bases separated the two germline ends. This CDR3 is 13 amino acids long. Germline V gene lookup returns CDR1 DFQATT and CDR2 SNEGSKA (reference sequence).

The V call is TRBV7-9, the J call TRBJ1-2; unclear D gene. CDR1 and CDR2 from the germline V gene are SEHNR and FQNEAQ (reference sequence). Trimming pared 6 bases from V and 8 bases from J, leaving 10 bases between. This CDR3 is 11 amino acids long. The CDR3 sequence is CASSSRGGYTF. The DNA of the CDR3 is TGTGCCAGCAGTTCTCGAGGGGGCTACACCTTC. The full variable domain, with the rest looked up from reference TRBV7-9 and TRBJ1-2, is DTGVSQNPRHKITKRGQNVTFRCDPISEHNRLYWYRQTLGQGPEFLTYFQNEAQLEKSRLLSDRFSAERPKGSFSTLEIQRTEQGDSAMYLCASSSRGGYTFGSGTRLTVV.

The table lists this clonotype with a few counts. The chain recombines TRBV12-3 or TRBV12-4 with TRBJ1-1; D remains ambiguous. This CDR3 has 14 amino acids. Trimming pared 3 bases from V and 3 bases from J, leaving 11 bases between. The CDR3 region is CASSLSNPYTEAFF. The CDR3 DNA is TGTGCCAGCAGTTTGTCTAATCCCTACACTGAAGCTTTCTTT.

This clonotype was detected ten times or more. The chain uses TRBV24-1 and TRBJ2-2; 8 nucleotides line up with TRBD2. The CDR3 covers 17 residues. The V gene end was trimmed by 4 bases and the J gene end by 3 bases; junction bases not matched to a gene: 9. Germline V gene sequence: CDR1 KGHDR, CDR2 SFDVKD. The CDR3, as DNA: TGTGCCACCAGTGACCCAGATAGCGGGGAAGACACCGGGGAGCTGTTTTTT. This sequence encodes CATSDPDSGEDTGELFF.

This clonotype was seen a few times. The V and J genes are TRBV7-2 and TRBJ1-2; no clear D. The CDR3 covers 15 residues. Per the germline V gene, CDR1 is SGHTA and CDR2 is FQGNSA. The germline V and J ends were trimmed by 3 bases and 4 bases, with 15 bases remaining between them. The CDR3 region has the DNA TGTGCCAGCAGCTTGTCTCGCAGTCCTGGCTATGGCTACACCTTC. As protein: CASSLSRSPGYGYTF.